This T cell receptor (beta chain) appears in the sequencing data of a study of CXCR3-negative and CXCR3-positive naive CD8 T cells. Study-level points and caveats: Naive subsets did not differ in surface CD5, and TRB CDR3 properties served to infer TCR strength.

Germline CDR1 SGHNT, CDR2 YYREEE (reference sequence). This CDR3 has 14 residues. The authors made the TRB cDNA libraries by 5' RACE using UMI labels. Reanalyzing the 5' RACE reads, TCRdb keeps one entry per CDR3 protein, without DNA. Its clone listing holds over 100,000 distinct CDR3 sequences. Remarks on this clonotype: Its matching antigen is unknown.

Investigators sorted each CD8+ T cell subset in triplicate, taking over 250,000 cells each time. Sample: naive CXCR3- CD8+ T cells from blood. Subset noted: CD45RO-CCR7+CD27+CD95- naive CD8+ T cells lacking CXCR3 (TNR3-). This TCR derives from a human donor in good health. Some clones in this sample may be carry-over from other donors' samples. The chain uses TRBV5-4 and TRBJ1-2; TCRdb calls TRBD1, which cannot be checked without DNA. CDR3 sequence reads: CASSLFTGVDGYTF.